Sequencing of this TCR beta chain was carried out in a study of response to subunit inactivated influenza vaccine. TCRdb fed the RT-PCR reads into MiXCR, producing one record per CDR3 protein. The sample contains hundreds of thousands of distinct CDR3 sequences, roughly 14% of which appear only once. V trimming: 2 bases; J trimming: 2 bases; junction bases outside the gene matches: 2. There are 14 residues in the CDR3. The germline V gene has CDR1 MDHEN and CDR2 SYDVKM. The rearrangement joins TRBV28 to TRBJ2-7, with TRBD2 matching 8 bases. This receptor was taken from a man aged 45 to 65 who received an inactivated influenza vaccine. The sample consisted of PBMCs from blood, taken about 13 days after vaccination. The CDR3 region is CASSLGTRAYEQYF. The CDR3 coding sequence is TGTGCCAGCAGTTTAGGGACTAGAGCCTACGAGCAGTACTTC.